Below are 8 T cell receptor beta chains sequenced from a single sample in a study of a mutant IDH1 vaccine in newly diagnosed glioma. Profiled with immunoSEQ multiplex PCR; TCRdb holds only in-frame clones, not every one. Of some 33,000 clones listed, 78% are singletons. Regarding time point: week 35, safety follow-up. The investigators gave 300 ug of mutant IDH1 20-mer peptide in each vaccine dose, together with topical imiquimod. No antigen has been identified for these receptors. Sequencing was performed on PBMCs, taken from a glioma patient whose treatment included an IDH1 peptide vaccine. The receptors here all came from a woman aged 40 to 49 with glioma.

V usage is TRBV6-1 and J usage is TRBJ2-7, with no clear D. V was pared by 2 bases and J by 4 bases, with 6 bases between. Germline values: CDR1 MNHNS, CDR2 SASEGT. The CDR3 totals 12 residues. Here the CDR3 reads CASSETRYEQYF. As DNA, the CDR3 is TGTGCCAGCAGTGAAACGAGGTACGAGCAGTACTTC.

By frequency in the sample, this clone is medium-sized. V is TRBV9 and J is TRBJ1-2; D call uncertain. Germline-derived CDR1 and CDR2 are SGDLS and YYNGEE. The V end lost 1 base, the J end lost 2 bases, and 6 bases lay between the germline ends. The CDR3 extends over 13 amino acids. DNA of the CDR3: TGTGCCAGCAGCGTAACGGAGAACTATGGCTACACCTTC. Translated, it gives CASSVTENYGYTF.

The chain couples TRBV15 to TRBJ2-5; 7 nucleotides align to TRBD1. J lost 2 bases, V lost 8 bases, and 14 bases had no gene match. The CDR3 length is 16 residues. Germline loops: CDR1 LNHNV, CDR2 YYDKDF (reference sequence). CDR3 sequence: CATANSLQGLQETQYF. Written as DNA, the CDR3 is TGTGCCACCGCGAACTCCTTACAGGGGCTACAAGAGACCCAGTACTTC.

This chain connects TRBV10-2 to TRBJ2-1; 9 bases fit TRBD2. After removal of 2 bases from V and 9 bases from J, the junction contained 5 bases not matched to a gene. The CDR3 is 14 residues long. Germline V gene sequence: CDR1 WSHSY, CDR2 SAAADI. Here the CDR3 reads CASSEAGGLGEQFF. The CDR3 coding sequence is TGCGCCAGCAGTGAGGCGGGGGGGCTGGGTGAGCAGTTCTTC.

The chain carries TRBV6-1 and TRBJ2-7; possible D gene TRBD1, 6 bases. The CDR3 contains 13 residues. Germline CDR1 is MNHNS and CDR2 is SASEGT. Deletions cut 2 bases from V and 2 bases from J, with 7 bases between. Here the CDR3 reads CASSEHRAYEQYF. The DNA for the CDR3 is TGTGCCAGCAGTGAACACAGGGCCTACGAGCAGTACTTC.

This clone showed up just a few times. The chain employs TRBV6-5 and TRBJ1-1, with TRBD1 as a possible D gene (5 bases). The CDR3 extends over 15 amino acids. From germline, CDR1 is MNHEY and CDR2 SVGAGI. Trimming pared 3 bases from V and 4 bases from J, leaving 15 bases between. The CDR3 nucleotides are TGTGCCAGCAGTTATGAGGCAGGGTCGAGCACTGAAGCTTTCTTT. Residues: CASSYEAGSSTEAFF.

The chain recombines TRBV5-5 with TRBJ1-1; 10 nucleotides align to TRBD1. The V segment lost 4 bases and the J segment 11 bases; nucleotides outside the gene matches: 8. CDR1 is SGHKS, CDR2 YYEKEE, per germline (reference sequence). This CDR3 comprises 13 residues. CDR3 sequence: CASSVNPGQGAFF. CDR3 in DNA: TGTGCCAGCAGCGTTAATCCGGGACAGGGGGCTTTCTTT.

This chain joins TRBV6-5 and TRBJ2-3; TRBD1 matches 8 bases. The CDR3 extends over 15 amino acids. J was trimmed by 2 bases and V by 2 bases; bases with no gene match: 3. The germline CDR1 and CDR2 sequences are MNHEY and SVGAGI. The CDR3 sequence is CASSYQGANTDTQYF. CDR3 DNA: TGTGCCAGCAGTTACCAGGGGGCGAACACAGATACGCAGTATTTT.